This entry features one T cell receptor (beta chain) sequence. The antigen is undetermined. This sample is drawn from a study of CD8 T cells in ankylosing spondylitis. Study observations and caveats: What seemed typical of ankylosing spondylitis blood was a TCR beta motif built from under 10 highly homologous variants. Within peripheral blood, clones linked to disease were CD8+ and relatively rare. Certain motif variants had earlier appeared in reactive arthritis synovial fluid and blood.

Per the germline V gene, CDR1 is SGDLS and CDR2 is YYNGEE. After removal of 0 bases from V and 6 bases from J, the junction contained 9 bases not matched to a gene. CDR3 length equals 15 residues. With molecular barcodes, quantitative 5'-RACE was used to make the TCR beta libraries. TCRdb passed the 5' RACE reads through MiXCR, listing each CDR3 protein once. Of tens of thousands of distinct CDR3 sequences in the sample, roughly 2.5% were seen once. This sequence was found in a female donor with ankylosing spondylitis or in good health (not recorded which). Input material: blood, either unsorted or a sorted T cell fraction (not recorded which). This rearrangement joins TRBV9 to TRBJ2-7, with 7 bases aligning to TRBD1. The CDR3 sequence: CASSVEQTSGGEQYF. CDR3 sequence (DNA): TGTGCCAGCAGCGTAGAACAGACCTCAGGGGGCGAGCAGTACTTC.